The entry that follows covers one T cell receptor (beta chain) sequence. Reverse transcription used about 0.45 to 1 ug RNA and random hexamers. Via MiXCR, TCRdb re-called the immunoSEQ multiplex PCR reads, giving one row per CDR3 protein. The table includes about 190,000 distinct CDR3 sequences, 85% to 95% detected once. This specimen belongs to a study of CD8 T cells in Susac syndrome. CD8+ and CD4+ T cells from blood underwent TCR beta sequencing. Sequencing was performed on CD4+ T cells from PBMCs. The sequence came from a human donor in good health.

The CDR3, as DNA: TGTGCCAGCAGTTCAGGGGGCGCGGTGGTCCAGTACTTC. Its translation is CASSSGGAVVQYF. The V gene is TRBV12-3 or TRBV12-4, the J gene TRBJ2-5, with 8 bases matching TRBD1. This CDR3 contains 13 residues. V dropped 4 bases and J dropped 10; count of bases not matched to a gene: 8.